This paragraph reports one T cell receptor (beta chain). These data originate in a study of blood T cell repertoires in COVID-19. The protocol was immunoSEQ multiplex PCR, while the TCRdb copy is restricted to in-frame clones and leaves out a portion. The repertoire holds 150,000 to 200,000 clones, with around four fifths as singletons. The CDR3 has 14 residues. Germline V gives CDR1 SGHVS, CDR2 FQNEAQ. After removal of 2 bases from V and 7 bases from J, the junction contained 7 bases not matched to a gene. This receptor was taken from a man between 65 and 85 years old with active or convalescent COVID-19. The sample comprised peripheral blood. This chain joins TRBV7-8 and TRBJ1-2, with 7 bases fitting TRBD1. The DNA for the CDR3 is TGTGCCAGCAGCTTACTGAAAACAGGGGCTGGCTACACCTTC. Amino acids: CASSLLKTGAGYTF.